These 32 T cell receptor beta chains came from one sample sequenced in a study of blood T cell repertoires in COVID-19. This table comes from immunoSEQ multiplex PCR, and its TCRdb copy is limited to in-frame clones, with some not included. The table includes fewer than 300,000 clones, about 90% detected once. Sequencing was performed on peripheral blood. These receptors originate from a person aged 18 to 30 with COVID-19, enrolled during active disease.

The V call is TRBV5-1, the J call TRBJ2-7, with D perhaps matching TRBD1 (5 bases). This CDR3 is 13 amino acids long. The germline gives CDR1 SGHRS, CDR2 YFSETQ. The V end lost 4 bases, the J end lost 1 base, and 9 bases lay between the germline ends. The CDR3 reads CASSMQGSYEQYF. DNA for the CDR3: TGCGCCAGCAGCATGCAGGGATCCTACGAGCAGTACTTC.

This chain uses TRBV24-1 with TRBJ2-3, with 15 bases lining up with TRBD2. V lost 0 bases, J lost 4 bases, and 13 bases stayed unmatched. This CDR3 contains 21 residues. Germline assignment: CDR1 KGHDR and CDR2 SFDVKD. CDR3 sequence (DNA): TGTGCCACCAGTGATTTGGGGACTAGCGGGAGGACCTATTACGGGGCAGATACGCAGTATTTT. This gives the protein CATSDLGTSGRTYYGADTQYF.

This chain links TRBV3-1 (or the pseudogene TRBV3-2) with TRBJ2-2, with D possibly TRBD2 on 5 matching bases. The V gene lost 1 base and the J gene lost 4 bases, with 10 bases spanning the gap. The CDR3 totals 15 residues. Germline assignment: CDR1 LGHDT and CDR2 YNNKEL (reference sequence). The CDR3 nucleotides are TGTGCCAGCAGCCAAGGGCTAGCTGGCACCGGGGAGCTGTTTTTT. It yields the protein CASSQGLAGTGELFF.

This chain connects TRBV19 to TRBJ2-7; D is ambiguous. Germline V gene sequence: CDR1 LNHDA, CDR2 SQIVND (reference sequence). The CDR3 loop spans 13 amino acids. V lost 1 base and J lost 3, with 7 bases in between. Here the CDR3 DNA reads TGTGCCAGTAGTATAGGTCCCGGCTACGAGCAGTACTTC. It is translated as CASSIGPGYEQYF.

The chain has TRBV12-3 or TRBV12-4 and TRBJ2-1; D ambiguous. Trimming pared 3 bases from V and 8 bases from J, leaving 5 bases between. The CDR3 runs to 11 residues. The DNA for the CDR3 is TGTGCCAGCAGTTTCCTTGATGAGCAGTTCTTC. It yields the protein CASSFLDEQFF.

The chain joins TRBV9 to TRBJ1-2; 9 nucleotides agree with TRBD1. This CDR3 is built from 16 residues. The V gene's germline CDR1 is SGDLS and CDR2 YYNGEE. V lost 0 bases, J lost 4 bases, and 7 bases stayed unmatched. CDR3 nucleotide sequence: TGTGCCAGCAGCGTAGGAGGGGGACAGGGTAGCTATGGCTACACCTTC. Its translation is CASSVGGGQGSYGYTF.

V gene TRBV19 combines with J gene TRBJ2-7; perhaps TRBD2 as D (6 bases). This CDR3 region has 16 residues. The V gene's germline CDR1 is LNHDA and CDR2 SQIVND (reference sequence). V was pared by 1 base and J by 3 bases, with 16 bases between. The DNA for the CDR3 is TGTGCCAGTAGTATAGGGGGATTAGCGGAGCACTACGAGCAGTACTTC. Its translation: CASSIGGLAEHYEQYF.

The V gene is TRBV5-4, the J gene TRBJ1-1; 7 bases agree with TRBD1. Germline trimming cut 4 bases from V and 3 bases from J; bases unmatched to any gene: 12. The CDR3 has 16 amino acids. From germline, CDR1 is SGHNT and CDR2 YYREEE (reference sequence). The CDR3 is CASSHGTALSDTEAFF. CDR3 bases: TGTGCCAGCAGCCACGGGACAGCGCTATCTGACACTGAAGCTTTCTTT.

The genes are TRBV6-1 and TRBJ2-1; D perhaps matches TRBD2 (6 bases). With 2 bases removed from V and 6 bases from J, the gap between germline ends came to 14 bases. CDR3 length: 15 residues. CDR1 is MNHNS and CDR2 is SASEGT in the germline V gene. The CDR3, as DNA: TGTGCCAGCAGTGAACAGCGGGTCCAGTTCAATGAGCAGTTCTTC. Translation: CASSEQRVQFNEQFF.

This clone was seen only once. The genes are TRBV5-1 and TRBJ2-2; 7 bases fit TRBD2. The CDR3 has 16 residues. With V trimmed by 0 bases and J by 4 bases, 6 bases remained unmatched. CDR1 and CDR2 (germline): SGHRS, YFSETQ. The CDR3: CASSLAGGRGTGELFF. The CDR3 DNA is TGCGCCAGCAGCTTGGCGGGGGGACGGGGCACCGGGGAGCTGTTTTTT. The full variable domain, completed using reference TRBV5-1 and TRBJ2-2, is KAGVTQTPRYLIKTRGQQVTLSCSPISGHRSVSWYQQTPGQGLQFLFEYFSETQRNKGNFPGRFSGRQFSNSRSEMNVSTLELGDSALYLCASSLAGGRGTGELFFGEGSRLTVL.

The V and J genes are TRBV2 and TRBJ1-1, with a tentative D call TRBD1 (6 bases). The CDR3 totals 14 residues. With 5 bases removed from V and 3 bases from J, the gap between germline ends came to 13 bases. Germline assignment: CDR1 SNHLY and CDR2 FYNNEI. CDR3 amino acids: CASSSQGKDTEAFF. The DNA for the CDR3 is TGTGCCAGCAGTTCTCAGGGGAAGGACACTGAAGCTTTCTTT.

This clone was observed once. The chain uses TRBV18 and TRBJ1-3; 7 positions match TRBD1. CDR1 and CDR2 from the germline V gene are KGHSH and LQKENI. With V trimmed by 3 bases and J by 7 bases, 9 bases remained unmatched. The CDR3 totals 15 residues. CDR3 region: CASSPGQVTLNTIYF. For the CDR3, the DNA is TGTGCCAGCTCACCCGGACAGGTGACTTTGAACACCATATATTTT.

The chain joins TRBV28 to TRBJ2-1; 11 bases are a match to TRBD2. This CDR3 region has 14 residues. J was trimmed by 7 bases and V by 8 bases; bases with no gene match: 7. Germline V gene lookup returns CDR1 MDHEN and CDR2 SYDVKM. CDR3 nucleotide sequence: TGTGCCAGCGCCGGGACTAGCGGAACTAATGAGCAGTTCTTC. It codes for CASAGTSGTNEQFF.

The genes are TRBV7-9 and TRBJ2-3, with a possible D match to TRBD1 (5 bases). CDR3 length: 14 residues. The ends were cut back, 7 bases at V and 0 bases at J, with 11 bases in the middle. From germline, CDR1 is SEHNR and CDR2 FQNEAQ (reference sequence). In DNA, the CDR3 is TGTGCCAGCACCAGTCAGGGAAGCACAGATACGCAGTATTTT. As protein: CASTSQGSTDTQYF.

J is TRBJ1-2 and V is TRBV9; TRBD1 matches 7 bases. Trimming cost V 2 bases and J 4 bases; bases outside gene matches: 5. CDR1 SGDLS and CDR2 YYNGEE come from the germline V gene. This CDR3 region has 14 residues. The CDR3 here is CASSVPGQPYGYTF. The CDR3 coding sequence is TGTGCCAGCAGCGTCCCGGGACAGCCCTATGGCTACACCTTC.

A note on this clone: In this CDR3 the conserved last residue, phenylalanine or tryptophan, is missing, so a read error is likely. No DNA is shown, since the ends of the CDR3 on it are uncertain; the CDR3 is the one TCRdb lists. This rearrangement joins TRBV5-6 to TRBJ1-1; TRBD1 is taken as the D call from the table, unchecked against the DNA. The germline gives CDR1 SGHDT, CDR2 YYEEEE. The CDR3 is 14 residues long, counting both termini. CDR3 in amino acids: CASSAGTGGRIYVL.

CDR3 DNA sequence: TGTGCCAGCAGTGCAAACAGGGATCTCACTGAAGCTTTCTTT. This gives the protein CASSANRDLTEAFF. This chain connects TRBV25-1 to TRBJ1-1; D perhaps matches TRBD1 (6 bases). Germline CDR1 MGHDK, CDR2 SYGVNS. V was shortened by 4 bases and J by 4 bases, with 13 bases between the two germline ends. This CDR3 contains 14 residues.

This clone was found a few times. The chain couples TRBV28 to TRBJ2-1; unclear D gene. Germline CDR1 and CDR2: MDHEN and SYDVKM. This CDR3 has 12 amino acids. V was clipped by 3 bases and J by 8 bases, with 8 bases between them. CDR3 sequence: CASSFSFYEQFF. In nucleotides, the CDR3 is TGTGCCAGCAGTTTCTCCTTCTATGAGCAGTTCTTC.

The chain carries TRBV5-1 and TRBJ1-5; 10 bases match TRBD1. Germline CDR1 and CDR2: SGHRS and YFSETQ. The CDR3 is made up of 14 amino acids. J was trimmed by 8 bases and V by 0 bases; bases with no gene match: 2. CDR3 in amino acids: CASSLGQGAEPQHF. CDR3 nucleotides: TGCGCCAGCAGCTTGGGACAGGGGGCCGAGCCCCAGCATTTT. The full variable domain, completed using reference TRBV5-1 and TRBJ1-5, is KAGVTQTPRYLIKTRGQQVTLSCSPISGHRSVSWYQQTPGQGLQFLFEYFSETQRNKGNFPGRFSGRQFSNSRSEMNVSTLELGDSALYLCASSLGQGAEPQHFGDGTRLSIL.

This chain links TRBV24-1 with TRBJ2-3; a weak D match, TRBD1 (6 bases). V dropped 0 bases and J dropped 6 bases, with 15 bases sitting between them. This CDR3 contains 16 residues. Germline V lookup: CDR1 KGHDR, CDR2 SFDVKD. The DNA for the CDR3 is TGTGCCACCAGTGATTTGGGTGGGGACACCGACGATACGCAGTATTTT. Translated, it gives CATSDLGGDTDDTQYF.

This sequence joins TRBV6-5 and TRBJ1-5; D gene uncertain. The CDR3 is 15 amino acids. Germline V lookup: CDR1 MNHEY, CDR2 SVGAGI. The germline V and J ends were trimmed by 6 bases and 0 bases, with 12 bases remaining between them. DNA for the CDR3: TGTGCCAGCAGGCCTGACACTTATAGCAATCAGCCCCAGCATTTT. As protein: CASRPDTYSNQPQHF.

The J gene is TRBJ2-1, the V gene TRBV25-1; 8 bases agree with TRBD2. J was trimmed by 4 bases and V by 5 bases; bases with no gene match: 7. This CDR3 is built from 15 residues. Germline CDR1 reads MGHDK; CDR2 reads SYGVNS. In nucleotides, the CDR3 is TGTGCCAGCAGTAATCGGGAGGGCCGGTACAATGAGCAGTTCTTC. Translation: CASSNREGRYNEQFF.

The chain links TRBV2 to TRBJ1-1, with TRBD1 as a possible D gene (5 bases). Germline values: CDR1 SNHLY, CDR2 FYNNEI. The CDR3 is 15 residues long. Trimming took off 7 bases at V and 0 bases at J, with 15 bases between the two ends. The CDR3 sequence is CASIRLAGMNTEAFF. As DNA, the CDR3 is TGTGCCAGCATCAGGCTTGCAGGGATGAACACTGAAGCTTTCTTT.

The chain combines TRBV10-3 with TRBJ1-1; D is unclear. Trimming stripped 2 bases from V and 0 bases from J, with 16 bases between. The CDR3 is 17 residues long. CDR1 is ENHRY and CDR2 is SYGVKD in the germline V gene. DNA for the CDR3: TGTGCCATCAGTGAGCATCCGGGCGGGGTCCTGAACACTGAAGCTTTCTTT. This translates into CAISEHPGGVLNTEAFF.

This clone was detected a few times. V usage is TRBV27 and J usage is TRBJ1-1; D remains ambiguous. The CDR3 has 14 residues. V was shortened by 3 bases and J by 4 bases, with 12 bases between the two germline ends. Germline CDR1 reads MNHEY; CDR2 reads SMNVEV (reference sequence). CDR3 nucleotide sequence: TGTGCCAGCAGTTTTTGGGGTGAGGGCACTGAAGCTTTCTTT. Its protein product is CASSFWGEGTEAFF.

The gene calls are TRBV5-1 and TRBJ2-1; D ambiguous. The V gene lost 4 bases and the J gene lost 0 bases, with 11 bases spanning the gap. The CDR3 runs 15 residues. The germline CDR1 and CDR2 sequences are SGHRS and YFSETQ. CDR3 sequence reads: CASSPQTGSYNEQFF. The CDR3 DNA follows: TGCGCCAGCAGCCCCCAGACGGGCTCCTACAATGAGCAGTTCTTC. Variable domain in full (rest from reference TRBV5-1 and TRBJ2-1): KAGVTQTPRYLIKTRGQQVTLSCSPISGHRSVSWYQQTPGQGLQFLFEYFSETQRNKGNFPGRFSGRQFSNSRSEMNVSTLELGDSALYLCASSPQTGSYNEQFFGPGTRLTVL.

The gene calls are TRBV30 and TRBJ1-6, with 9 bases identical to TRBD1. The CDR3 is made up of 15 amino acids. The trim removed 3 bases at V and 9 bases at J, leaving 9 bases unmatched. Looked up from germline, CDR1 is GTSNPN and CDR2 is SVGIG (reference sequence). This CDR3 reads CAWSHRDRDRSPLHF. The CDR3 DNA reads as TGTGCCTGGAGCCACCGGGACAGGGATCGTTCACCCCTCCACTTT. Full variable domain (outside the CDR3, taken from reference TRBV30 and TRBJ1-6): SQTIHQWPATLVQPVGSPLSLECTVEGTSNPNLYWYRQAAGRGLQLLFYSVGIGQISSEVPQNLSASRPQDRQFILSSKKLLLSDSGFYLCAWSHRDRDRSPLHFGNGTRLTVT.

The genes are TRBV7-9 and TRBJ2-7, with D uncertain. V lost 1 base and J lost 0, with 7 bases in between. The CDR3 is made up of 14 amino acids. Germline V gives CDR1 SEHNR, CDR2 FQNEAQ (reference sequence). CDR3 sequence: CASSLESDSYEQYF. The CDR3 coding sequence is TGTGCCAGCAGCTTAGAGTCAGACTCCTACGAGCAGTACTTC. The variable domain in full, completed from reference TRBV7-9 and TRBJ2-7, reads DTGVSQNPRHKITKRGQNVTFRCDPISEHNRLYWYRQTLGQGPEFLTYFQNEAQLEKSRLLSDRFSAERPKGSFSTLEIQRTEQGDSAMYLCASSLESDSYEQYFGPGTRLTVT.

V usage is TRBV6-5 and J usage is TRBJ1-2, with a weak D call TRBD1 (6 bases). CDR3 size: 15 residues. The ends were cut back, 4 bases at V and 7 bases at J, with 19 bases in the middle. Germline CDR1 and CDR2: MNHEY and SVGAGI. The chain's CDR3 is CASSFLGGGSSGYTF. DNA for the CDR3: TGTGCCAGCAGTTTCCTGGGGGGGGGCTCTAGTGGCTACACCTTC.

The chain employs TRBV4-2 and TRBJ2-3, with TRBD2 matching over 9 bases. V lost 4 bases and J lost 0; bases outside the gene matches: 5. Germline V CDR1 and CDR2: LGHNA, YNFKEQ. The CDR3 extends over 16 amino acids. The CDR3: CASSRTSAPSTDTQYF. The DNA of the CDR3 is TGTGCCAGCAGCCGGACTAGCGCTCCAAGCACAGATACGCAGTATTTT.

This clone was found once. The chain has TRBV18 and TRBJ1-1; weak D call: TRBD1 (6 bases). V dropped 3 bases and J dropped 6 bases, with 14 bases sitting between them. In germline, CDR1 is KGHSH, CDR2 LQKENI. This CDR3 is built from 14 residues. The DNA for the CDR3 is TGTGCCAGCTCACCCCGCGGGGGGCAGGCTGAAGCTTTCTTT. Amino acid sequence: CASSPRGGQAEAFF.

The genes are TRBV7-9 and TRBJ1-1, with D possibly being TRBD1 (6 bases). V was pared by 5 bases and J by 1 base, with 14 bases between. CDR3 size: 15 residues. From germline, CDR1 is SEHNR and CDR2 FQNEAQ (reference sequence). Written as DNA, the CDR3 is TGTGCCAGCAGCCCTCTGTCAGGGGAGAACACTGAAGCTTTCTTT. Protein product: CASSPLSGENTEAFF.